A selection of T cell receptor beta chains follows, all from one sample in a study of blood T cell repertoires in COVID-19. Assay used: immunoSEQ multiplex PCR; TCRdb lists only in-frame clones, some missing. The table lists approximately 330,000 clones, 70% to 90% of them singletons. The sample comprised peripheral blood. The source is a woman aged 45-60 years with active or convalescent COVID-19. Each CDR3 is given with its conserved first and last residue. The D gene is left open where the match is weak. Size is omitted from some rows. Given values are once, few, many or a class for expanded clones.

few | TRBJ2-2 | TRBV7-2 | - | TGTGCCAGCAGCTTGCGGGCAGCCAACACCGGGGAGCTGTTTTTT | CASSLRAANTGELFF
once | TRBJ2-4 | TRBV6-6 | TRBD2 | TGTGCCAGCAGTTACTCTTTAGGGCGGGGGAACATTCAGTACTTC | CASSYSLGRGNIQYF
- | TRBJ2-5 | TRBV5-1 | - | TGCGCCAGCAGCCCAGGGCAAGAGACCCAGTACTTC | CASSPGQETQYF
- | TRBJ2-1 | TRBV4-3 | TRBD1 | TGCGCCAGCAGCCAAGTTGTCGGACAGGGTGGGTACAATGAGCAGTTCTTC | CASSQVVGQGGYNEQFF
- | TRBJ2-2 | TRBV4-3 | - | TGCGCCAGCAGCCAAGATCGGGTTACCGGGGAGCTGTTTTTT | CASSQDRVTGELFF
- | TRBJ1-1 | TRBV24-1 | - | TGTGCCACCAGTGAAGCTAACAGGGCTGAAGCTTTCTTT | CATSEANRAEAFF
once | TRBJ2-7 | TRBV4-1 | - | TGCGCCAGCAGCCAAATGGACAAAAGGGGTTTGGAGCAGTACTTC | CASSQMDKRGLEQYF
- | TRBJ1-1 | TRBV30 | - | TGTGCCTGGATCAGTTACACTGAAGCTTTCTTT | CAWISYTEAFF
- | TRBJ1-1 | TRBV6-1 | - | TGTGCCAGCAGTGAAGAAGGTGGGGCGCACACTGAAGCTTTCTTT | CASSEEGGAHTEAFF
- | TRBJ2-3 | TRBV11-3 | TRBD2 | TGTGCCAGCAGCTTACATAGCGGGAGTGTAGATACGCAGTATTTT | CASSLHSGSVDTQYF
- | TRBJ2-3 | TRBV11-2 | - | TGTGCCAGCAGCTCATGGGGGCGGACAGATACGCAGTATTTT | CASSSWGRTDTQYF
- | TRBJ2-7 | TRBV6-4 | - | TGTGCCAGCAGTGACTCACGGGGTCGGGACGAGCAGTACTTC | CASSDSRGRDEQYF
- | TRBJ1-1 | TRBV7-8 | - | TGTGCCAGCAGCAGACAACCGGACTCTGAAGCTTTCTTT | CASSRQPDSEAFF
once | TRBJ1-1 | TRBV6-5 | - | TGTGCCAGCAGCCCCCGGCCTCGGGGCACTGAAGCTTTCTTT | CASSPRPRGTEAFF
few | TRBJ2-7 | TRBV5-4 | TRBD1 | TGTGCCAGCAGCTTGGCACAGGGGAACTCCTACGAGCAGTACTTC | CASSLAQGNSYEQYF
- | TRBJ1-2 | TRBV11-2 | - | TGTGCCAGCAGCTTAGGCCAGGGTTACTATGGCTACACCTTC | CASSLGQGYYGYTF
- | TRBJ2-4 | TRBV7-8 | - | TGTGCCAGCAGCTTAGGGGGGTTGGGGGGAAACATTCAGTACTTC | CASSLGGLGGNIQYF
- | TRBJ1-4 | TRBV25-1 | - | TGTGCCAGCAGTAGAGGCACTAATGAAAAACTGTTTTTT | CASSRGTNEKLFF
- | TRBJ2-3 | TRBV27 | TRBD1 | TGTGCCAGCAGTTTAGGGGGACAGGGTGCGGCAGATACGCAGTATTTT | CASSLGGQGAADTQYF
- | TRBJ2-1 | TRBV27 | - | TGTGCCAGCAGTTTCGAGGGAAGCTCCTACAATGAGCAGTTCTTC | CASSFEGSSYNEQFF
- | TRBJ2-1 | TRBV3-1/TRBV3-2 | - | TGTGCCAGCAGCCAAGAGCCCACTAGGAGCGAGCAGTTCTTC | CASSQEPTRSEQFF
- | TRBJ1-1 | TRBV6-5 | TRBD1 | TGTGCCAGCAGTTACTCCGACAGGGTGGGCACTGAAGCTTTCTTT | CASSYSDRVGTEAFF
once | TRBJ1-2 | TRBV5-5 | - | TGTGCCAGCAGCTTCACAGGGTCGGGAGGCTACACCTTC | CASSFTGSGGYTF
- | TRBJ2-2 | TRBV5-6 | TRBD2 | TGTGCCAGCAGCCCTGTGACGCTAGCGGGGGGAAGCGGGGAGCTGTTTTTT | CASSPVTLAGGSGELFF
- | TRBJ2-1 | TRBV30 | - | TGTGCTTTCAGCGGGTTCGATGAGCAGTTCTTC | CAFSGFDEQFF
once | TRBJ2-1 | TRBV7-2 | TRBD1 | TGTGCCAGCAGCTTAGTACATTACAGGGGCTCCTACAATGAGCAGTTCTTC | CASSLVHYRGSYNEQFF
few | TRBJ1-1 | TRBV7-3 | TRBD1 | TGTGCCAGCAGCTTCCAGGGGGCTGAAGCTTTCTTT | CASSFQGAEAFF
- | TRBJ1-3 | TRBV2 | TRBD1 | TGTGCCAGCAGTGAAAGGGCAGGGACAGGGGTCACCATATATTTT | CASSERAGTGVTIYF
few | TRBJ1-1 | TRBV28 | - | TGTGCCAGCACACCCCCTCGGTACACTGAAGCTTTCTTT | CASTPPRYTEAFF
- | TRBJ2-1 | TRBV18 | TRBD2 | TGTGCCAGCTCACCCGGGACTACCGCAAACAATGAGCAGTTCTTC | CASSPGTTANNEQFF
once | TRBJ2-3 | TRBV9 | TRBD2 | TGTGCCAGCAGCAGAATTCCGGGACTAGCAACAGATACGCAGTATTTT | CASSRIPGLATDTQYF
- | TRBJ1-1 | TRBV11-2 | - | TGTGCCAGCAGCCCGGAGTGGGGGCGAGGGAACACTGAAGCTTTCTTT | CASSPEWGRGNTEAFF
- | TRBJ1-6 | TRBV19 | - | TGTGCCAGCCAGAGTCTATCGGGAAAATTAAGCTCCTATAATTCACCCCTCCACTTT | CASQSLSGKLSSYNSPLHF
- | TRBJ2-3 | TRBV7-2 | TRBD2 | TGTGCCAGCAGCTTTGGGGGGGTAGGTGATACGCAGTATTTT | CASSFGGVGDTQYF
- | TRBJ2-7 | TRBV27 | - | TGTGCCAGCAGTTTCCGGTCAGCGGAAGAGCAGTACTTC | CASSFRSAEEQYF
- | TRBJ2-1 | TRBV7-9 | TRBD2 | TGTGCCAGCAGCGCCCGACTAGCGGACAATGAGCAGTTCTTC | CASSARLADNEQFF
- | TRBJ1-1 | TRBV6-5 | TRBD1 | TGTGCCAGCAGCTTAGACAGGGCACGGGGGGAAGCTTTCTTT | CASSLDRARGEAFF
- | TRBJ1-4 | TRBV4-1 | TRBD1 | TGCGCCAGCAGCCAAGTGATAATGGGGACAGGGGCTAATGAAAAACTGTTTTTT | CASSQVIMGTGANEKLFF
- | TRBJ1-5 | TRBV5-1 | - | TGCGCCAGCAGCTTTGGACCGCAGGAGGCCCAGCCCCAGCATTTT | CASSFGPQEAQPQHF
- | TRBJ2-1 | TRBV4-2 | - | TGTGCCAGCAGCCGGTCTAGCGCCGGGGCGAATGAGCAGTTCTTC | CASSRSSAGANEQFF
once | TRBJ2-3 | TRBV7-6 | TRBD1 | TGTGCCAGCACCCCTGGACTGGTGGGACAGGGTACGCAGTATTTT | CASTPGLVGQGTQYF
- | TRBJ2-7 | TRBV7-2 | - | TGTGCCAGCAGCCGCGACAGATCCTACGAGCAGTACTTC | CASSRDRSYEQYF
- | TRBJ1-2 | TRBV9 | TRBD1 | TGTGCCAGCAGCCTTACAGGGGCTAACTATGGCTACACCTTC | CASSLTGANYGYTF
- | TRBJ2-7 | TRBV10-3 | - | TGTGCCATCAGTGATAGGGAGAGTAGCTTCTACGAGCAGTACTTC | CAISDRESSFYEQYF
- | TRBJ1-1 | TRBV18 | - | TGTGCCAGCTCACCACGTGTAGGGGAGGTCCGTTTGAACACTGAAGCTTTCTTT | CASSPRVGEVRLNTEAFF
- | TRBJ1-2 | TRBV30 | - | TGTGCCTGGAGTAGCGTGCGTGGCTACACCTTC | CAWSSVRGYTF
- | TRBJ2-3 | TRBV7-2 | TRBD2 | TGTGCCAGCAGCTTGACTAGCGGGGGGGCCGTAGATACGCAGTATTTT | CASSLTSGGAVDTQYF
- | TRBJ1-2 | TRBV5-4 | - | TGTGCCAGCAGCTTGGCCCAGGGATTCGGCTATGGCTACACCTTC | CASSLAQGFGYGYTF
- | TRBJ2-5 | TRBV5-1 | - | TGCGCCAGCAGCTTGGGACGGGTTGTCCAAGAGACCCAGTACTTC | CASSLGRVVQETQYF
- | TRBJ1-2 | TRBV2 | - | TGTGCCAGCAGTGAAACAGAGAACTATGGCTACACCTTC | CASSETENYGYTF
- | TRBJ2-7 | TRBV15 | - | TGTGCCACCCTCCCCACCGGCGGGTTCAGCGAGCAGTACTTC | CATLPTGGFSEQYF
- | TRBJ2-2 | TRBV15 | - | TGTGCCACCAGCAGAGGCGGGGCGGACGGGGAGCTGTTTTTT | CATSRGGADGELFF
- | TRBJ1-6 | TRBV18 | - | TGTGCCAGCTCACCAAGACTTGACGGTCTAAATTCACCCCTCCACTTT | CASSPRLDGLNSPLHF